This T cell receptor (beta chain) came from a study of CD8+CD57+ T cells in acquired aplastic anemia. Those patients picked for sequencing had displayed CD8+CD57+ cell expansion on flow cytometry. CDR3 and TCR beta VDJ profiling relied on a genomic DNA template. TCRdb re-called the reads with MiXCR, one entry per CDR3 protein. In the table there are 150,000 to 200,000 distinct CDR3 sequences, more than 45% of which are singletons. Whole-study results and caveats: Patients versus controls showed no significant CD8+ Simpson's diversity difference. A set of around 30 CD8+ CDR3 sequences was shared between patients and controls, and these sequences appeared highly expressed in patients.

For this clonotype: Its specificity is not known.

The receptor was derived from a human donor with aplastic anemia. Source material: sorted CD4+, CD8+, or CD8+CD57+ T cells (not recorded which) from PBMCs.

DNA of the CDR3: TGTGCCAGCAGTGCCTCGGGTGGGGTTGCAGATACGCAGTATTTT. It yields the protein CASSASGGVADTQYF. V usage is TRBV25-1 and J usage is TRBJ2-3; D gene ambiguous. Trimming stripped 4 bases from V and 4 bases from J, with 15 bases between. Germline-derived CDR1 and CDR2 are MGHDK and SYGVNS. The CDR3 extends over 15 amino acids. Together with reference TRBV25-1 and TRBJ2-3, the CDR3 gives the full variable domain: EADIYQTPRYLVIGTGKKITLECSQTMGHDKMYWYQQDPGMELHLIHYSYGVNSTEKGDLSSESTVSRIRTEHFPLTLESARPSHTSQYLCASSASGGVADTQYFGPGTRLTVL.